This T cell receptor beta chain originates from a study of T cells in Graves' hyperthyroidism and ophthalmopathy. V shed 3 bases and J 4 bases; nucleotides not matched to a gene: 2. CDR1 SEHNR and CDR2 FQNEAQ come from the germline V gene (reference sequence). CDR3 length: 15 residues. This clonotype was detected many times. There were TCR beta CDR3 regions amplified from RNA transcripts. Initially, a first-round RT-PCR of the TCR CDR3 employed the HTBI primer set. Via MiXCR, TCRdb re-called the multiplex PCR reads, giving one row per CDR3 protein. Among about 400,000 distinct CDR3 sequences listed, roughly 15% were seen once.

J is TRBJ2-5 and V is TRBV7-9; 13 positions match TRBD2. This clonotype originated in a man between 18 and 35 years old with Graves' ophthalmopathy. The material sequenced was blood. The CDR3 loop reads CASSFWTSGGETQYF. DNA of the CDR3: TGTGCCAGCAGCTTCTGGACTAGCGGGGGAGAGACCCAGTACTTC.